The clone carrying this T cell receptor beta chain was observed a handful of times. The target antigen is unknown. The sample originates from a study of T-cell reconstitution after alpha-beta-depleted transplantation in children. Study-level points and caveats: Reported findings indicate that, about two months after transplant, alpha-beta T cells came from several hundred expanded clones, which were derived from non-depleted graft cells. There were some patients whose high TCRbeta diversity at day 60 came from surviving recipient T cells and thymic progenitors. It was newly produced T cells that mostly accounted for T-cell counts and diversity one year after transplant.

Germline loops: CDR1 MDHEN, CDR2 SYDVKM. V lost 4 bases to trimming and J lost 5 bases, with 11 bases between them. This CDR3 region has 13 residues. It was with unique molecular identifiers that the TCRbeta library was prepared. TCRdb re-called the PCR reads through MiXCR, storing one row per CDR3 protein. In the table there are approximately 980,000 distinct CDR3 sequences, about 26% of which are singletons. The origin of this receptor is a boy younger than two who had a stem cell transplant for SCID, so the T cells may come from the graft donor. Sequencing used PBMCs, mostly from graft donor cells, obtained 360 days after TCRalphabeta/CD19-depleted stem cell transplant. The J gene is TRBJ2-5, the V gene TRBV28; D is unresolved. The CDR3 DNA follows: TGTGCCAGCAGTTGGGTGATGGAGGAGACCCAGTACTTC. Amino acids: CASSWVMEETQYF.